Listed below are T cell receptor beta chains from one sample, sequenced in a study of cytomegalovirus exposure and HLA in healthy donors. Generated by immunoSEQ multiplex PCR, the TCRdb table keeps only in-frame clones and is missing some. The sample's table shows tens of thousands of clones. Specimen: PBMCs. The receptors originated from a man between 18 and 35 years old in good health and CMV-seropositive. The CDR3 runs from the conserved cysteine through the conserved F or W. D genes are given only for firm matches.

>TRBJ2-1|TRBV19|12|-
CASSESFNEQFF
TGTGCCAGCTCGGAGTCCTTCAATGAGCAGTTCTTC
>TRBJ1-2|TRBV13|16|-
CASRQPTGSLSYGYTF
TGTGCCAGCAGACAGCCTACAGGGAGCCTCTCCTATGGCTACACCTTC
>TRBJ2-7|TRBV27|15|-
CASSPLPTAYYEQYF
TGTGCCAGCAGCCCCCTCCCGACTGCCTACTACGAGCAGTACTTC
>TRBJ2-2|TRBV14|16|TRBD2
CASSPLAGGPTGELFF
TGTGCCAGCAGCCCACTAGCGGGAGGACCTACCGGGGAGCTGTTTTTT
>TRBJ2-1|TRBV27|15|TRBD1
CASSPRDRAYNEQFF
TGTGCCAGCAGTCCCCGGGACAGGGCCTACAATGAGCAGTTCTTC
>TRBJ2-3|TRBV7-9|15|-
CASSLTVTSTDTQYF
TGTGCCAGCAGCTTGACAGTAACTAGCACAGATACGCAGTATTTT
>TRBJ2-3|TRBV7-9|14|-
CASRTSGSTDTQYF
TGTGCCAGCCGCACAAGCGGTAGCACAGATACGCAGTATTTT
>TRBJ2-5|TRBV5-4|16|TRBD2
CASSLGTSGTKETQYF
TGTGCCAGCAGCTTGGGAACTAGCGGGACCAAAGAGACCCAGTACTTC
>TRBJ2-5|TRBV6-5|13|-
CASSYRGEETQYF
TGTGCCAGCAGTTACCGGGGAGAAGAGACCCAGTACTTC
>TRBJ2-5|TRBV2|16|TRBD2
CASRDTRLAGEVTQYF
TGTGCCAGCAGGGACACCAGACTAGCGGGAGAGGTGACCCAGTACTTC
>TRBJ1-1|TRBV11-1|15|-
CASSSSSGLGTEAFF
TGTGCCAGCAGCTCCAGTTCAGGGTTGGGCACTGAAGCTTTCTTT
>TRBJ2-7|TRBV27|14|TRBD2
CASRTLAGDLEQYF
TGTGCCAGCAGGACCCTAGCGGGAGATCTCGAGCAGTACTTC
>TRBJ2-3|TRBV5-6|18|TRBD2
CASSLLAEPSGRADTQYF
TGTGCCAGCAGCTTGTTGGCGGAGCCTAGCGGGAGGGCAGATACGCAGTATTTT
>TRBJ2-2|TRBV29-1|14|-
CSVEGGPNTGELFF
TGCAGCGTTGAAGGGGGGCCGAACACCGGGGAGCTGTTTTTT